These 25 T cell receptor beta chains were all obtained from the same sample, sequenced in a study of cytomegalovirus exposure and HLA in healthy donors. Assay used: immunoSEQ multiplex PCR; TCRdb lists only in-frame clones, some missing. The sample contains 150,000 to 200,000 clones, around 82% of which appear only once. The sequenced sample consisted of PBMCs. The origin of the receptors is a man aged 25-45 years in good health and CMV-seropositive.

The CDR3 DNA sequence: TGTGCCAGCAGTTACTTCAGGGGATTTAACACTGAAGCTTTCTTT. It specifies CASSYFRGFNTEAFF. The chain uses TRBV6-5 and TRBJ1-1; possibly TRBD1 for D (6 bases). The germline CDR1 and CDR2 sequences are MNHEY and SVGAGI. V gave up 1 base and J gave up 2 bases, with 11 bases separating them. The CDR3 consists of 15 residues.

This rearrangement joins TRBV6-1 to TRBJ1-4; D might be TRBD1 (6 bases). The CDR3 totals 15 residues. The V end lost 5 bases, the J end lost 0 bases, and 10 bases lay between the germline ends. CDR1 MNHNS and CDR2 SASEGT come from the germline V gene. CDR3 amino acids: CASSSYRATNEKLFF. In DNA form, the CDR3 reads TGTGCCAGCAGTTCCTACAGGGCAACTAATGAAAAACTGTTTTTT.

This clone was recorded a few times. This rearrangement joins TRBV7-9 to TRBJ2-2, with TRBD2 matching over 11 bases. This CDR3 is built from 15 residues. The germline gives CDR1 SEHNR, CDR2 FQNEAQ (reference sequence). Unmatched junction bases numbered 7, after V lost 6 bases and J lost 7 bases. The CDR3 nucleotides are TGTGCCAGCAGTGGGGGACTAGCGGCGGGCGGGGAGCTGTTTTTT. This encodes CASSGGLAAGGELFF.

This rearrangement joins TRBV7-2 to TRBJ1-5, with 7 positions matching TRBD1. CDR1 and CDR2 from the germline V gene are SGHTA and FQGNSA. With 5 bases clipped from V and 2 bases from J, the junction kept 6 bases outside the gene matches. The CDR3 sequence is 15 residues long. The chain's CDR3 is CASSAGGQGNQPQHF. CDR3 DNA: TGTGCCAGCAGCGCCGGAGGACAGGGCAATCAGCCCCAGCATTTT. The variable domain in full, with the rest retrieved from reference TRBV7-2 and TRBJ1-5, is GAGVSQSPSNKVTEKGKDVELRCDPISGHTALYWYRQSLGQGLEFLIYFQGNSAPDKSGLPSDRFSAERTGGSVSTLTIQRTQQEDSAVYLCASSAGGQGNQPQHFGDGTRLSIL.

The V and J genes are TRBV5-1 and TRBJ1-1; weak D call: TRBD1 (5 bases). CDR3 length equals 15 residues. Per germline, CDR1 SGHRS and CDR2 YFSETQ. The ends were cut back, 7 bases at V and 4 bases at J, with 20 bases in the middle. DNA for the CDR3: TGCGCCAGCGACCCCGGGAGGCAGGGCGTCACTGAAGCTTTCTTT. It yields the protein CASDPGRQGVTEAFF.

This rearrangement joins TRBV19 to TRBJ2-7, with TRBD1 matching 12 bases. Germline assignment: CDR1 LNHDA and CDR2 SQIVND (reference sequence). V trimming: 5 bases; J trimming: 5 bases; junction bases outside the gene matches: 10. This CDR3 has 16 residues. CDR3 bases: TGTGCCAGTAGTCCGAACCGGGACAGGGGGCTCGACGAGCAGTACTTC. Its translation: CASSPNRDRGLDEQYF. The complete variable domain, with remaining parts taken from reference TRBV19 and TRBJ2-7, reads DGGITQSPKYLFRKEGQNVTLSCEQNLNHDAMYWYRQDPGQGLRLIYYSQIVNDFQKGDIAEGYSVSREKKESFPLTVTSAQKNPTAFYLCASSPNRDRGLDEQYFGPGTRLTVT.

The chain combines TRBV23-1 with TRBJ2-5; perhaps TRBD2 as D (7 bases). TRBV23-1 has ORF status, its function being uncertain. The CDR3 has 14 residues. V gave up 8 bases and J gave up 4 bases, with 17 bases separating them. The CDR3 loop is CASPREGEGETQYF. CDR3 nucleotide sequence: TGCGCCAGCCCCCGTGAGGGGGAGGGAGAGACCCAGTACTTC.

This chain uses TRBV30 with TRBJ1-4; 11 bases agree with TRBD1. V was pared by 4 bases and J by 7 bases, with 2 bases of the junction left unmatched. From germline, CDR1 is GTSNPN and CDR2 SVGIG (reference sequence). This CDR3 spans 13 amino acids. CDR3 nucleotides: TGTGCCTGGAAGGGACAGGGGGGTGAAAAACTGTTTTTT. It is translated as CAWKGQGGEKLFF.

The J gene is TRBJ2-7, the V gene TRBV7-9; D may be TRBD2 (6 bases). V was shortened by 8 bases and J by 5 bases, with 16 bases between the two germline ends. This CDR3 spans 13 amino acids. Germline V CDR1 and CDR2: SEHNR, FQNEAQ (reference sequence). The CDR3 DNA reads TGTGCCAGCGGAGGGGCGTCCTGGGACGAGCAGTACTTC. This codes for CASGGASWDEQYF.

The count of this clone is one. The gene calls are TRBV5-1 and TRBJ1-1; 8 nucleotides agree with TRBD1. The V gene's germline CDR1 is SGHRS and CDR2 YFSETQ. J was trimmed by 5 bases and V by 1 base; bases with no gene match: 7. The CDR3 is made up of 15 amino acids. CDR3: CASSLRAGGTTEAFF. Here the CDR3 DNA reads TGCGCCAGCAGCTTGAGGGCAGGGGGCACAACTGAAGCTTTCTTT.

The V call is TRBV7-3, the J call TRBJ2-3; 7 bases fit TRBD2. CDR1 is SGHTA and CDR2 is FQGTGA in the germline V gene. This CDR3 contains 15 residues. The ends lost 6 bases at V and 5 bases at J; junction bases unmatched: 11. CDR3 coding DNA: TGTGCCAGCAGTCGAGCGAGCGGGACGGGAGATACGCAGTATTTT. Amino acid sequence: CASSRASGTGDTQYF.

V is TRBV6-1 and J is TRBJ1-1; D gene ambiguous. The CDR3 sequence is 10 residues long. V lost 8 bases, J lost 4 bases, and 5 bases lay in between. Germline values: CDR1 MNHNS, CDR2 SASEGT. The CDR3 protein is CASRVTEAFF. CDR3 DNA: TGTGCCAGCCGGGTCACTGAAGCTTTCTTT.

CDR3 nucleotides: TGTGCCATCGGTCCGGACTTGAACACTGAAGCTTTCTTT. This gives the protein CAIGPDLNTEAFF. The rearrangement joins TRBV10-3 to TRBJ1-1; no clear D. Deletions cut 8 bases from V and 0 bases from J, with 10 bases between. The CDR3 is 13 amino acids. Per the germline V gene, CDR1 is ENHRY and CDR2 is SYGVKD.

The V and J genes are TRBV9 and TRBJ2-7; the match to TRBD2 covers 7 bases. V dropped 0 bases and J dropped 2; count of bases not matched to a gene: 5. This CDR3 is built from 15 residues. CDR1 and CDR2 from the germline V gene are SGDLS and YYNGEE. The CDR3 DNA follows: TGTGCCAGCAGCGTAGGTCCTAGCGGAACCTACGAGCAGTACTTC. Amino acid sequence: CASSVGPSGTYEQYF.

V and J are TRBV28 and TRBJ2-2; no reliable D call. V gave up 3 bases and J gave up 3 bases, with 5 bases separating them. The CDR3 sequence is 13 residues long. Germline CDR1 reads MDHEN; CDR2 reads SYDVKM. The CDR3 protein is CASSFPYTGELFF. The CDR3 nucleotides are TGTGCCAGCAGTTTCCCGTACACCGGGGAGCTGTTTTTT. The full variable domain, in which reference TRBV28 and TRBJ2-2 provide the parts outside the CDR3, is DVKVTQSSRYLVKRTGEKVFLECVQDMDHENMFWYRQDPGLGLRLIYFSYDVKMKEKGDIPEGYSVSREKKERFSLILESASTNQTSMYLCASSFPYTGELFFGEGSRLTVL.

CDR3 bases: TGCGCCAGCAGCTTTTCTGACCAGGGATACGATGGCTACACCTTC. Protein product: CASSFSDQGYDGYTF. The chain couples TRBV5-1 to TRBJ1-2, with D tentatively TRBD1 (5 bases). V was clipped by 2 bases and J by 6 bases, with 17 bases between them. The CDR3 has 15 residues. Germline V CDR1 and CDR2: SGHRS, YFSETQ.

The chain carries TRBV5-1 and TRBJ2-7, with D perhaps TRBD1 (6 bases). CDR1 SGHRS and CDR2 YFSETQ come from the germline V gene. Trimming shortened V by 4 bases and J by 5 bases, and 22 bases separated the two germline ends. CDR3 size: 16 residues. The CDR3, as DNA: TGCGCCAGCAGCACCTACACCAGGGGAACGGAGAACGAGCAGTACTTC. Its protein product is CASSTYTRGTENEQYF.

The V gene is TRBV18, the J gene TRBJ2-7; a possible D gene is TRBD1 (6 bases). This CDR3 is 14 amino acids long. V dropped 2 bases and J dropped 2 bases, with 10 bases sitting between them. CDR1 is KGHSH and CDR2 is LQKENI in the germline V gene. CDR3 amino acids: CASSPLQGTYEQYF. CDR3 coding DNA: TGTGCCAGCTCACCATTACAGGGTACCTACGAGCAGTACTTC.

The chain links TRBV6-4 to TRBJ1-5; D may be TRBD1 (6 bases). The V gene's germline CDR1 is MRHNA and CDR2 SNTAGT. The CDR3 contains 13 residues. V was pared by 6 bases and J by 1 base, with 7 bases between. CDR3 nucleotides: TGTGCCAGCAGCACAGGGAGCAATCAGCCCCAGCATTTT. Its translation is CASSTGSNQPQHF.

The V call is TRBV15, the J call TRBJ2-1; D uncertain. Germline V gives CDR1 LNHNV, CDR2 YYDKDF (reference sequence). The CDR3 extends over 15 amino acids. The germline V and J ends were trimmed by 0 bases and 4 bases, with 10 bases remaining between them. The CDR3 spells CATSRDGPVYNEQFF. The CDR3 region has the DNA TGTGCCACCAGCAGAGATGGGCCCGTATACAATGAGCAGTTCTTC.

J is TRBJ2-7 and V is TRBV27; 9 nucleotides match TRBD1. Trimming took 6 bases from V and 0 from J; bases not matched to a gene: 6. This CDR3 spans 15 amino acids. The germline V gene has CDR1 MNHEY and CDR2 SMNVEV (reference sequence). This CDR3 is CASRPGTGISYEQYF. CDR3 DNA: TGTGCCAGCAGGCCTGGGACAGGGATCTCCTACGAGCAGTACTTC.

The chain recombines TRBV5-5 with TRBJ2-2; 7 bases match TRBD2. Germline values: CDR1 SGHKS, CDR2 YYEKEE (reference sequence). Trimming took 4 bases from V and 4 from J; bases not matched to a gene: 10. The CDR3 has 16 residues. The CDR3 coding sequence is TGTGCCAGCAGCCCGCCGGGACTAAGGGGCACCGGGGAGCTGTTTTTT. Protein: CASSPPGLRGTGELFF.

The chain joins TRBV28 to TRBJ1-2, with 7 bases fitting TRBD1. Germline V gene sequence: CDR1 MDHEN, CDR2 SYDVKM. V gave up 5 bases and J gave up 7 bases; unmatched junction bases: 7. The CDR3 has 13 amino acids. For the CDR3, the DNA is TGTGCCAGCAGTACGGACAGGAGTTCTGGCTACACCTTC. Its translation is CASSTDRSSGYTF.

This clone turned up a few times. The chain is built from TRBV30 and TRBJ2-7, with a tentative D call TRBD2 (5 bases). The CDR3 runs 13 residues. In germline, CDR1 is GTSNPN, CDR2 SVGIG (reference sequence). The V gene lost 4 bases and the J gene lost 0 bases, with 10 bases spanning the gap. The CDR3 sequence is CAWNEGISYEQYF. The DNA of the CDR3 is TGTGCCTGGAATGAGGGAATCTCCTACGAGCAGTACTTC.

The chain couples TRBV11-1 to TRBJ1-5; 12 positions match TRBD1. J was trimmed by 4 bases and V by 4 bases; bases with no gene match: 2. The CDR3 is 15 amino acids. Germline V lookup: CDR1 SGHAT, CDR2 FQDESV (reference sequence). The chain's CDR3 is CASSSGQGANQPQHF. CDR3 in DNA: TGTGCCAGCAGCTCGGGACAGGGGGCTAATCAGCCCCAGCATTTT.